Listed below are T cell receptor beta chains from one sample, sequenced in a study of human T cells and chemical hapten exposure. TCRdb passed the RACE reads through MiXCR, listing each CDR3 protein once. Found here are approximately 400,000 distinct CDR3 sequences, about 4.8% of them singletons; the top ten hold approximately 2.3%. The starting material was whole blood, obtained in connection with sensitization to the hapten diphenylcyclopropenone (DPC). The receptors shown here come from a woman aged 45 to 65 with alopecia areata. Some clones in this sample may be carry-over from other donors' samples. Each CDR3 is given without its conserved first and last residue.

TRBV7-2 | ASSWSWGSNQPQH
TRBV6-1 | ASSEVHSLSPDTQY
TRBV29-1 | SVKTSGGTDTQY
TRBV10-2 | ASSLGGLDEQY
TRBV29-1 | GVRGVVTDTQY
TRBV7-3 | ASSSPYSGTGDHYGYT
TRBV29-1 | SVVRETGELF
TRBV29-1 | SVAEAGGYT
TRBV7-9 | ASSTDRAPF
TRBV20-1 | SAIDRRNIQY
TRBV7-2 | ASSLGPDGANVLT
TRBV20-1 | SAGLGGADTQY
TRBV20-1 | SASDRNNYGYT
TRBV29-1 | SAEGLAGANTGELF
TRBV7-2 | AQLNAETQY
TRBV7-2 | ASRDEGQGAETQY
TRBV29-1 | SAMTGSTLYGYT
TRBV29-1 | SVAGTDGYT
TRBV5-1 | ASSLEGGRGEQF
TRBV6-6 | ASSTGGARQPQH
TRBV29-1 | SVEDPGTGGYNEQF
TRBV12-3/TRBV12-4 | ASIPSGTLLGYT
TRBV2 | ASSERRTGTGELF
TRBV29-1 | SVEGVGLAISYNEQF
TRBV7-9 | ASRHRAGEGEKLF
TRBV20-1 | SASRGRDYEQY
TRBV28 | ASLFTGSPLH
TRBV5-1 | ASSLAATAEQF
TRBV6-5 | ASSYSRGPNQPQH